This T cell receptor (beta chain) was recorded in a study of blood T cell repertoires in COVID-19. TCRdb keeps only in-frame clones here, not all; method: immunoSEQ multiplex PCR. The table lists approximately 110,000 clones, more than 80% of them singletons. This CDR3 is 15 amino acids long. V dropped 4 bases and J dropped 5; count of bases not matched to a gene: 9. Per germline, CDR1 LGHDT and CDR2 YNNKEL (reference sequence). The sequenced material came from peripheral blood. This chain uses TRBV3-1 (or the pseudogene TRBV3-2) with TRBJ2-3; 7 nucleotides line up with TRBD2. The sequence came from a woman between 50 and 59 years old with acute or convalescent COVID-19. CDR3 coding DNA: TGTGCCAGCAGCCCAAACGCGGGAGTCATAGATACGCAGTATTTT. Protein sequence: CASSPNAGVIDTQYF.